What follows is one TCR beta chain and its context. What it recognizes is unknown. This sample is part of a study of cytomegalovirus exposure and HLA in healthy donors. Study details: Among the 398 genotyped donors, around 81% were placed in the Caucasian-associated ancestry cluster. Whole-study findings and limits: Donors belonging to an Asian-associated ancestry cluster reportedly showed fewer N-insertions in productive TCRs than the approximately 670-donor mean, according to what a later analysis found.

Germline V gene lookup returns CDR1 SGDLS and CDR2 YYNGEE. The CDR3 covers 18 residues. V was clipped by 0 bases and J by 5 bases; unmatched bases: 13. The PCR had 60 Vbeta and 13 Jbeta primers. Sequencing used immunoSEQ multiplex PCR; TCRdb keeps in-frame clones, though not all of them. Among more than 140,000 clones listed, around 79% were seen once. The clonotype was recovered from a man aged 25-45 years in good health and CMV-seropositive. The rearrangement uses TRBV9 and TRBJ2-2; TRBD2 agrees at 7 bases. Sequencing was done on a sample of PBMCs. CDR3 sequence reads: CASSVGGTRAGLTGELFF. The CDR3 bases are TGTGCCAGCAGCGTAGGCGGAACTAGAGCGGGGTTAACCGGGGAGCTGTTTTTT.